This T cell receptor beta chain was sequenced in a study of response to subunit inactivated influenza vaccine. The study, taken as a whole, reports: Seasonal influenza vaccination, on each occasion, was suggested by the authors to recruit few new T cells.

TCRdb re-called the RT-PCR reads with MiXCR, one entry per CDR3 protein. The sample consists of hundreds of thousands of distinct CDR3 sequences, around 15% of them appearing once. The CDR3 runs to 13 residues. Trimming took off 10 bases at V and 1 base at J, with 10 bases between the two ends. Per the germline V gene, CDR1 is MNHEY and CDR2 is SMNVEV (reference sequence). Points on this clonotype: Its antigen is currently unknown.

This material consisted of PBMCs from blood, taken less than 15 days before vaccination. This chain links TRBV27 with TRBJ1-4; D unresolved. This receptor was taken from a man aged 50 to 59 who received an inactivated influenza vaccine. CDR3 nucleotide sequence: TGTGCCACGGCTCGTCAAACTAATGAAAAACTGTTTTTT. Its protein product is CATARQTNEKLFF.